The 12 T cell receptor beta chains listed next were all sequenced from one sample in a study of cytomegalovirus exposure and HLA in healthy donors. Use of 60 Vbeta and 13 Jbeta primers characterized the PCR. The assay was immunoSEQ multiplex PCR, and TCRdb's table has in-frame clones only and misses some. The sample records more than 140,000 clones, about 80% being singletons. The material sequenced was PBMCs. These receptors came from a male donor in good health and CMV-seronegative.

The chain uses TRBV6-4 and TRBJ2-2, with TRBD2 as a possible D gene (7 bases). Trimming took 4 bases from V and 4 from J, leaving 13 bases between them. The CDR3 runs 15 residues. Germline V gene data show CDR1 as MRHNA and CDR2 as SNTAGT. The CDR3 spells CASSAEGGATGELFF. The CDR3 DNA is TGTGCCAGCAGTGCTGAGGGGGGGGCCACCGGGGAGCTGTTTTTT.

V gene TRBV5-4 combines with J gene TRBJ1-2; D is possibly TRBD1 (5 bases). The CDR3 extends over 15 amino acids. Deletions cut 0 bases from V and 4 bases from J, with 13 bases between. In germline, CDR1 is SGHNT, CDR2 YYREEE (reference sequence). CDR3: CASSLGGVGIYGYTF. In DNA form, the CDR3 reads TGTGCCAGCAGCTTGGGGGGCGTAGGAATCTATGGCTACACCTTC. Variable domain in full (rest from reference TRBV5-4 and TRBJ1-2): ETGVTQSPTHLIKTRGQQVTLRCSSQSGHNTVSWYQQALGQGPQFIFQYYREEENGRGNFPPRFSGLQFPNYSSELNVNALELDDSALYLCASSLGGVGIYGYTFGSGTRLTVV.

This chain links TRBV6-5 with TRBJ2-2; 8 bases align to TRBD2. Germline V gene sequence: CDR1 MNHEY, CDR2 SVGAGI. Trimming at V came to 5 bases and at J to 1 base, leaving 3 bases not matched to a gene. The CDR3 sequence is 15 residues long. The CDR3 reads CASSSGSWNTGELFF. The CDR3 nucleotides read TGTGCCAGCAGTAGCGGGAGTTGGAACACCGGGGAGCTGTTTTTT.

The chain recombines TRBV10-3 with TRBJ1-1, with 7 nucleotides matching TRBD1. V gave up 1 base and J gave up 1 base; unmatched junction bases: 3. The CDR3 runs to 15 residues. In germline, CDR1 is ENHRY, CDR2 SYGVKD. CDR3 residues: CAISEYGTENTEAFF. The CDR3 nucleotides are TGTGCCATCAGTGAGTACGGGACAGAGAACACTGAAGCTTTCTTT.

This clone was counted a single time. CDR3 in DNA: TGTGCCAGCAGTTTGACAGGGGGCGCGGTCCTGGACACTGAAGCTTTCTTT. Protein product: CASSLTGGAVLDTEAFF. The chain couples TRBV27 to TRBJ1-1, with 10 bases identical to TRBD1. Germline assignment: CDR1 MNHEY and CDR2 SMNVEV (reference sequence). V dropped 3 bases and J dropped 3; count of bases not matched to a gene: 10. CDR3 length equals 17 residues.

The chain recombines TRBV7-2 with TRBJ1-3; possibly TRBD1 for D (6 bases). V was pared by 5 bases and J by 3 bases, with 8 bases between. The germline gives CDR1 SGHTA, CDR2 FQGNSA. This CDR3 is 13 amino acids long. The CDR3 DNA sequence: TGTGCCAGCAGCCGGGGACATGGAAACACCATATATTTT. This gives the protein CASSRGHGNTIYF.

The V and J genes are TRBV30 and TRBJ2-1; D unresolved. Germline CDR1 and CDR2: GTSNPN and SVGIG (reference sequence). The CDR3 runs to 15 residues. V was shortened by 0 bases and J by 0 bases, with 9 bases between the two germline ends. The CDR3 nucleotides read TGTGCCTGGAGTGTTGCGAGCGTCTCCTACAATGAGCAGTTCTTC. Encoded protein: CAWSVASVSYNEQFF.

The chain combines TRBV10-1 with TRBJ2-2; D perhaps matches TRBD2 (6 bases). There are 15 residues in the CDR3. V lost 6 bases, J lost 2 bases, and 13 bases lay in between. Looked up from germline, CDR1 is WNHNN and CDR2 is SYGVQD (reference sequence). The CDR3 bases are TGCGCCAGCAGCTTCGGGGGACCTAACACCGGGGAGCTGTTTTTT. It yields the protein CASSFGGPNTGELFF.

Only a few counts were recorded for this clone. This sequence joins TRBV14 and TRBJ2-7, with D maybe TRBD2 (6 bases). The V end was cut by 3 bases, the J end by 7 bases, with 10 bases between. The CDR3 spans 12 residues. Germline CDR1 SGHDN, CDR2 FVKESK. The CDR3 bases are TGTGCCAGCAGCCACAAAGGGAGGGAGCAGTACTTC. Translation gives CASSHKGREQYF.

The J gene is TRBJ2-1, the V gene TRBV7-6, with D tentatively TRBD2 (6 bases). Trimming stripped 6 bases from V and 7 bases from J, with 16 bases between. The CDR3 totals 14 residues. From germline, CDR1 is SGHVS and CDR2 FNYEAQ. For the CDR3, the DNA is TGTGCCAGCAGTGTGGGCGGGACGGGGAATGAGCAGTTCTTC. The encoded protein is CASSVGGTGNEQFF.

On this clone: The junction shows a germline mismatch at one end, possibly a read error. Other DNA sequences of this sample code for an identical CDR3. The chain joins TRBV30 to TRBJ2-1, with 9 bases matching TRBD2. Germline-derived CDR1 and CDR2 are GTSNPN and SVGIG (reference sequence). The CDR3 runs to 16 residues. CDR3 loop: CAWIVSGRSSYNEQFF. Written as DNA, the CDR3 is TGCGCCTGGATCGTTAGCGGGAGAAGCTCCTACAATGAGCAGTTCTTC.

The V call is TRBV2, the J call TRBJ2-1; TRBD1 is a possible D gene (5 bases). CDR3 length equals 13 residues. Trimming shortened V by 5 bases and J by 6 bases, and 11 bases separated the two germline ends. Germline assignment: CDR1 SNHLY and CDR2 FYNNEI. The CDR3 DNA follows: TGTGCCAGCAGTCTGTTGGGGCCCAATGAGCAGTTCTTC. Its protein is CASSLLGPNEQFF.